Each of the 9 T cell receptor beta chains below was sequenced from the same sample in a study of cytomegalovirus exposure and HLA in healthy donors. The PCR contained 60 Vbeta and 13 Jbeta primers. Some clones are missing from TCRdb's copy, which holds only in-frame ones; the method was immunoSEQ multiplex PCR. The sample contains 70,000 to 95,000 clones, around 77% of which appear only once. Sequencing used PBMCs. These receptors came from a man between 50 and 59 years old in good health and CMV-seronegative.

V usage is TRBV27 and J usage is TRBJ2-7, with 8 bases matching TRBD1. This CDR3 is built from 14 residues. Germline V gene sequence: CDR1 MNHEY, CDR2 SMNVEV (reference sequence). V shed 6 bases, J shed 3 bases, and the junction held 7 bases outside the gene matches. This CDR3 reads CASRGQGAIYEQYF. In DNA form, the CDR3 reads TGTGCCAGCAGAGGTCAGGGGGCGATCTACGAGCAGTACTTC.

CDR3 amino acids: CASSLQGRRAQHF. The DNA of the CDR3 is TGTGCCAGCAGTTTGCAGGGGAGACGGGCCCAGCATTTT. The chain is built from TRBV28 and TRBJ1-5; maybe TRBD1 (6 bases). The V gene's germline CDR1 is MDHEN and CDR2 SYDVKM. The CDR3 is 13 residues long. Trimming removed 3 bases at V and 11 bases at J, with 14 bases between.

This chain joins TRBV6-1 and TRBJ2-5, with TRBD2 matching over 11 bases. Germline lookup yields CDR1 MNHNS and CDR2 SASEGT. Unmatched junction bases numbered 7, after V lost 3 bases and J lost 4 bases. This CDR3 comprises 16 residues. CDR3 sequence (DNA): TGTGCCAGCAGTGACGGTAGCGGGGGGGGTAGAGAGACCCAGTACTTC. It yields the protein CASSDGSGGGRETQYF.

This chain joins TRBV27 and TRBJ2-3, with 7 bases aligning to TRBD1. The CDR3 totals 17 residues. The trim removed 5 bases at V and 0 bases at J, leaving 11 bases unmatched. CDR1 and CDR2 from the germline V gene are MNHEY and SMNVEV (reference sequence). CDR3: CASSRDRAPISTDTQYF. The DNA of the CDR3 is TGTGCCAGCAGTCGTGACAGGGCCCCTATTAGCACAGATACGCAGTATTTT.

This chain connects TRBV11-2 to TRBJ2-1; 9 bases fit TRBD1. The CDR3 spans 13 residues. Germline CDR1 reads SGHAT; CDR2 reads FQNNGV. V shed 6 bases, J shed 9 bases, and the junction held 6 bases outside the gene matches. In DNA, the CDR3 is TGTGCCAGCAGTACCGACAGGGGGAGTGAGCAGTTCTTC. Protein product: CASSTDRGSEQFF.

This clone was observed a few times. The chain is built from TRBV7-3 and TRBJ2-1; D perhaps matches TRBD1 (6 bases). The length of the CDR3 is 12 residues. Trimming removed 5 bases from V and 8 bases from J, with 10 bases in between. CDR1 SGHTA and CDR2 FQGTGA come from the germline V gene. The CDR3 DNA reads TGTGCCAGCAGCCCACAGGGCCATGAGCAGTTCTTC. Amino acid sequence: CASSPQGHEQFF.

The chain joins TRBV6-4 to TRBJ2-2; 10 bases align to TRBD2. Germline-derived CDR1 and CDR2 are MRHNA and SNTAGT. J lost 4 bases, V lost 5 bases, and 1 base had no gene match. This CDR3 has 14 amino acids. The CDR3 DNA reads TGTGCCAGCAGTAGCGGGGGGGCCACCGGGGAGCTGTTTTTT. Protein product: CASSSGGATGELFF.

This clone was seen a few times. The chain combines TRBV28 with TRBJ1-2; tentatively, D is TRBD1 (5 bases). Germline V CDR1 and CDR2: MDHEN, SYDVKM. This CDR3 contains 12 residues. V lost 5 bases, J lost 4 bases, and 8 bases lay in between. The CDR3 protein is CASSRGSYGYTF. CDR3 nucleotides: TGTGCCAGCAGTCGGGGGTCCTATGGCTACACCTTC.

This sequence joins TRBV6-6 and TRBJ1-2; weak D call: TRBD1 (5 bases). The germline CDR1 and CDR2 sequences are MNHNY and SVGAGI (reference sequence). The V end lost 2 bases, the J end lost 0 bases, and 7 bases lay between the germline ends. The CDR3 extends over 14 amino acids. The CDR3 region has the DNA TGTGCCAGCAGTTACGGGGCAGCTAACTATGGCTACACCTTC. Translated, it gives CASSYGAANYGYTF.